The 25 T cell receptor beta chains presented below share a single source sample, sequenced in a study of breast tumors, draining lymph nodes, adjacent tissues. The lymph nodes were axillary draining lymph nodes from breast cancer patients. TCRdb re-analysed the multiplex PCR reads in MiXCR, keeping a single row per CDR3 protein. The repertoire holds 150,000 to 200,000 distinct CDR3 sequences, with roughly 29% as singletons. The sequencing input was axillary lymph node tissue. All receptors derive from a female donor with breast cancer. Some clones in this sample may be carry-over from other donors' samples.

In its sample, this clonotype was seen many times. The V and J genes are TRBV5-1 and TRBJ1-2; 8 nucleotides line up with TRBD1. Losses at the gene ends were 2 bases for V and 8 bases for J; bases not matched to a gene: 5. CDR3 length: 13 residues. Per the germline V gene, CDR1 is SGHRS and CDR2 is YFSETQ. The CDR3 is CASSFQGARGYTF. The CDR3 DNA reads TGCGCCAGCAGCTTCCAGGGGGCGAGAGGCTACACCTTC.

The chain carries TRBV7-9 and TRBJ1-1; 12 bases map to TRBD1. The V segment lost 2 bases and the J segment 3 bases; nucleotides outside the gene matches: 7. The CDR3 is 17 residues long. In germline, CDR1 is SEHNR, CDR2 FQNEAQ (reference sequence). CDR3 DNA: TGTGCCAGCAGCTTATTGCCGGGACAGGGGGCTTACACTGAAGCTTTCTTT. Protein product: CASSLLPGQGAYTEAFF. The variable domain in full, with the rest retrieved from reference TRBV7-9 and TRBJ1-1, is DTGVSQNPRHKITKRGQNVTFRCDPISEHNRLYWYRQTLGQGPEFLTYFQNEAQLEKSRLLSDRFSAERPKGSFSTLEIQRTEQGDSAMYLCASSLLPGQGAYTEAFFGQGTRLTVV.

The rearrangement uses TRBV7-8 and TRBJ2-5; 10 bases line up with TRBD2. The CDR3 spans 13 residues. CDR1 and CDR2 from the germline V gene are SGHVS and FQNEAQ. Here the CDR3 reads CAATSGYQETQYF. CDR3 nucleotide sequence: TGTGCGGCGACTAGCGGGTATCAAGAGACCCAGTACTTC.

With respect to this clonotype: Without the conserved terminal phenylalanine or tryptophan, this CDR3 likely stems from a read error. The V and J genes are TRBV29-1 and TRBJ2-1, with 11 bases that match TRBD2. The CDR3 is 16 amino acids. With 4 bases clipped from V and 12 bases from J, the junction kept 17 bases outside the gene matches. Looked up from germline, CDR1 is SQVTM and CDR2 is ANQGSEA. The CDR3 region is CSVGGDSGRAGDTQFL. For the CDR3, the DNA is TGCAGCGTTGGGGGGGATAGCGGGAGGGCCGGAGATACGCAGTTCCTC.

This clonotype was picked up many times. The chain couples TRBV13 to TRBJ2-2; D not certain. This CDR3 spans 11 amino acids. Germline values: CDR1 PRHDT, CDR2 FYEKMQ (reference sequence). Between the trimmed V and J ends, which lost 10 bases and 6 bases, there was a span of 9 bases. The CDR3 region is CAIDRSGELFF. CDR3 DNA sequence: TGTGCCATAGACCGGTCCGGGGAGCTGTTTTTT.

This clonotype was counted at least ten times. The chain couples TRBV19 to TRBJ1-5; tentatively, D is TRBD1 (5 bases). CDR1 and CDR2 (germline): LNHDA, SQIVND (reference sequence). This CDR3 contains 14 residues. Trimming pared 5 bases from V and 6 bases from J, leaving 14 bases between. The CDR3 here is CASSAQVGGQPQHF. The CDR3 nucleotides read TGTGCCAGTAGTGCGCAGGTGGGGGGTCAGCCCCAGCATTTT.

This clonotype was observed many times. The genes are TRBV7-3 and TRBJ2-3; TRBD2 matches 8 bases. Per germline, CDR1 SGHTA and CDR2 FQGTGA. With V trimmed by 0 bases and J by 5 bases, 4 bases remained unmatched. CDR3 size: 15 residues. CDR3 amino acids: CASSLTGSGGDTQYF. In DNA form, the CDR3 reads TGTGCCAGCAGCTTAACTGGGAGCGGGGGAGATACGCAGTATTTT.

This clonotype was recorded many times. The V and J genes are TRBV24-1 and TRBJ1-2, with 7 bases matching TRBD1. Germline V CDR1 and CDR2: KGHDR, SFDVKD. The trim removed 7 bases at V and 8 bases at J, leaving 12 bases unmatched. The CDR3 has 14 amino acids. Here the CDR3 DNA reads TGTGCCACCAGCCCACAAACAGGGGTTGGCGGCTACACCTTC. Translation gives CATSPQTGVGGYTF.

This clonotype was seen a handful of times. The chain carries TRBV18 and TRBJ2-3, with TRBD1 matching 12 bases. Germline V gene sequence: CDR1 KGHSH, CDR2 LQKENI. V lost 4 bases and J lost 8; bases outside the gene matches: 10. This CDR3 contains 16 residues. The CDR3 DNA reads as TGTGCCAGCTCACTTCCCGGGACAGGGGGCGAAGGTACGCAGTATTTT. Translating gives CASSLPGTGGEGTQYF. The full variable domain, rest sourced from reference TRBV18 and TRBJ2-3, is NAGVMQNPRHLVRRRGQEARLRCSPMKGHSHVYWYRQLPEEGLKFMVYLQKENIIDESGMPKERFSAEFPKEGPSILRIQQVVRGDSAAYFCASSLPGTGGEGTQYFGPGTRLTVL.

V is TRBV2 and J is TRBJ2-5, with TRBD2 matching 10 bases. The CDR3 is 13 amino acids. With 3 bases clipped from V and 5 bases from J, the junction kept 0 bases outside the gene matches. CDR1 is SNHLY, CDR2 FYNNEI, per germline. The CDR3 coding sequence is TGTGCCAGCAGTGAGGGACTAGCGGAGACCCAGTACTTC. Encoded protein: CASSEGLAETQYF.

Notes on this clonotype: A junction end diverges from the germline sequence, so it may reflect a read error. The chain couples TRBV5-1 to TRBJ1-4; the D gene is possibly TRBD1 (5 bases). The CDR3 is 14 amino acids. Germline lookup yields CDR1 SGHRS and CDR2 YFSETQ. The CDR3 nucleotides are TGCGCCAGCAGACCGGGACCCTCGATGGAAAAATTGTTGTTT. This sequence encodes CASRPGPSMEKLLF. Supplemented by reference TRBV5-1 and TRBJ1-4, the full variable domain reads KAGVTQTPRYLIKTRGQQVTLSCSPISGHRSVSWYQQTPGQGLQFLFEYFSETQRNKGNFPGRFSGRQFSNSRSEMNVSTLELGDSALYLCASRPGPSMEKLLFGSGTQLSVL.

CDR3 DNA: TGTGCCAGCTCACCACGCGACACCGGCCTAGATACGCAGTATTTT. Its translation: CASSPRDTGLDTQYF. The rearrangement links TRBV18 to TRBJ2-3; D is uncertain. From germline, CDR1 is KGHSH and CDR2 LQKENI. The CDR3 is 15 amino acids. Trimming removed 1 base from V and 5 bases from J, with 13 bases in between.

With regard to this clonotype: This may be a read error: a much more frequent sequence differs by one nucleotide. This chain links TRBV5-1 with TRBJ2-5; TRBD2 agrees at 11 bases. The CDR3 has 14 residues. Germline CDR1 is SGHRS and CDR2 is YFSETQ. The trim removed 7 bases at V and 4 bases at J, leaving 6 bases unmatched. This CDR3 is CASGPGTSGETQYF. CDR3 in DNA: TGCGCCAGCGGCCCCGGGACTAGCGGAGAGACCCAGTACTTC.

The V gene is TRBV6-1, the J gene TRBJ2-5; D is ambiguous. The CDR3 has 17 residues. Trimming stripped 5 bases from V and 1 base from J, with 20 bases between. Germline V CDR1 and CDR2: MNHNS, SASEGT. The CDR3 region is CASSPRSVANFQETQYF. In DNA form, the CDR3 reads TGTGCCAGCAGTCCCCGTTCGGTAGCCAACTTCCAAGAGACCCAGTACTTC.

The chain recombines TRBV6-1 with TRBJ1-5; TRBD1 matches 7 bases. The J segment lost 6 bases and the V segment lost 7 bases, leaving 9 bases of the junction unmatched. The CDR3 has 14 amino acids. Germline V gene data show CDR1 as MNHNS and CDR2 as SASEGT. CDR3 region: CASIHRGMSQPQHF. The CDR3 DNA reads TGTGCCAGCATACACAGGGGTATGAGTCAGCCCCAGCATTTT.

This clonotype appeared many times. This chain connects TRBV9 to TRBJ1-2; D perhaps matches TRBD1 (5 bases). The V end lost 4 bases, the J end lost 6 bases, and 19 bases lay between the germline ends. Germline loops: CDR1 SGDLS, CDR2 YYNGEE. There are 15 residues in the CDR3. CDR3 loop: CASSPGVMPGNGYTF. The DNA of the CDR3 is TGTGCCAGCAGCCCTGGCGTAATGCCAGGGAATGGCTACACCTTC.

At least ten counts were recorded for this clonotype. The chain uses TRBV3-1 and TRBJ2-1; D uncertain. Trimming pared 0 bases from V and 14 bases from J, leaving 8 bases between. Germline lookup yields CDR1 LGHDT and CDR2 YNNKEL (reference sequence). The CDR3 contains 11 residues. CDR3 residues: CASSQDFIEFF. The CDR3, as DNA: TGTGCCAGCAGCCAAGACTTTATCGAGTTCTTC.

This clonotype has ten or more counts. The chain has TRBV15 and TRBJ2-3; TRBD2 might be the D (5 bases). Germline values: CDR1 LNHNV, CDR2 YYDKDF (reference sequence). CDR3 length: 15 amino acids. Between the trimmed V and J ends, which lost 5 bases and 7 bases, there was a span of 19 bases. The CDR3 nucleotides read TGTGCCACCAGCGCGAGGGATTTCTCTGTGAATACGCAGTATTTT. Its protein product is CATSARDFSVNTQYF.

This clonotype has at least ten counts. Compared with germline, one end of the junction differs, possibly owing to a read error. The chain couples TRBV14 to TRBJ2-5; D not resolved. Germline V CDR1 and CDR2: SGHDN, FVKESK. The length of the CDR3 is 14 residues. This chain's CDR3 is CASRSGGALETQSF. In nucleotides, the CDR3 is TGTGCCAGCAGAAGTGGTGGCGCTCTGGAGACCCAGTCCTTC.

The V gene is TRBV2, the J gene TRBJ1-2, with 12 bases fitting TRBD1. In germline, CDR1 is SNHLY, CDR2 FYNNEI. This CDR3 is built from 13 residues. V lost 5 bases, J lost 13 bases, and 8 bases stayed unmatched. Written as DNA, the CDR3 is TGTGCCAGCAGTCCGGGACAGGGGGCGGCGTTCACCTTC. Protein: CASSPGQGAAFTF. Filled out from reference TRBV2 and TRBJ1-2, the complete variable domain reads EPEVTQTPSHQVTQMGQEVILRCVPISNHLYFYWYRQILGQKVEFLVSFYNNEISEKSEIFDDQFSVERPDGSNFTLKIRSTKLEDSAMYFCASSPGQGAAFTFGSGTRLTVV.

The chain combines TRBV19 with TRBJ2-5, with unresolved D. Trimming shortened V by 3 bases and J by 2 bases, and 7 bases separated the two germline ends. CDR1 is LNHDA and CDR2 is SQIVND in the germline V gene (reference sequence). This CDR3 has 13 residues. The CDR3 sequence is CASSIGLQETQYF. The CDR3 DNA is TGTGCCAGTAGTATTGGCCTTCAAGAGACCCAGTACTTC.

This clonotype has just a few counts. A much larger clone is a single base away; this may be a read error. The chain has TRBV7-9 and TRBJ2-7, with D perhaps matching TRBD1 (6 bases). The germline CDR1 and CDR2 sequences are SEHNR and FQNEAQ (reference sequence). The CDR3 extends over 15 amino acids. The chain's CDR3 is CASSFRQGMLNEQHF. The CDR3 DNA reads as TGTGCCAGCAGCTTCCGGCAGGGGATGTTGAACGAGCAGCACTTC.

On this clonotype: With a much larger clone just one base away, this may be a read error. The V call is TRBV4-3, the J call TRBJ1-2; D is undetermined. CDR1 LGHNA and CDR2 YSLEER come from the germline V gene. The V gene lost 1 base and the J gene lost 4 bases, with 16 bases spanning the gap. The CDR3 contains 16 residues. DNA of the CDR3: TGCGCCAGCAGCCAAGGGCGATCAGCGACTAGCTATGGCTACACCTTC. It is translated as CASSQGRSATSYGYTF.

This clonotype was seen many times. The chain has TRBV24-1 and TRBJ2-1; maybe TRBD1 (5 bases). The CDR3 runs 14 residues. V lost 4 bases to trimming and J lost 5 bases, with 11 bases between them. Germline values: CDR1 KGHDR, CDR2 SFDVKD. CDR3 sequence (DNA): TGTGCCACCAGTGAACCTCAGGGAAACAATGAGCAGTTCTTC. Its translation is CATSEPQGNNEQFF.

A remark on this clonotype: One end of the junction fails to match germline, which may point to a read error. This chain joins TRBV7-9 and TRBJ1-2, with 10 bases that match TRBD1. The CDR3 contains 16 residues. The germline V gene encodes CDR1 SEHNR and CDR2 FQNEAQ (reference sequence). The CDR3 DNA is TGTGCCTGCAGCTTAGATGGGGACAGGGGTTACTATGGCTACGCCTTC. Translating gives CACSLDGDRGYYGYAF.